These T cell receptor beta chains were read from a single sample in a study of T-cell memory formation after mild COVID-19. Using its own MiXCR run on the 5' RACE reads, TCRdb lists one record per CDR3 protein. The sample has under 600,000 distinct CDR3 sequences, about 20% seen once. Sequencing was done on a sample of PBMCs or a T cell subset sorted from them (not recorded which). The receptor set was obtained from an adult woman who had mild COVID-19 (a few samples of this study predate the infection). Cell type and time point are not known. The CDR3 runs from the conserved cysteine through the conserved F or W. Each record gives: D gene, clone size, V gene, J gene, CDR3 DNA, CDR3 protein. D genes are given only for firm matches. Clone size appears in some rows only: once, few, many, or a class for an expanded clone.

D gene: NA
clone size: few
V gene: TRBV24-1
J gene: TRBJ2-3
CDR3 DNA: TGTGCCACCAGTGATTCAGCGGCGGTGGATACGCAGTATTTT
CDR3 protein: CATSDSAAVDTQYF

D gene: NA
clone size: NA
V gene: TRBV2
J gene: TRBJ1-5
CDR3 DNA: TGTGCCAGCAGTTCTGACCCGGGCCCCAATCAGCCCCAGCATTTT
CDR3 protein: CASSSDPGPNQPQHF

D gene: NA
clone size: few
V gene: TRBV12-3/TRBV12-4
J gene: TRBJ1-2
CDR3 DNA: TGTGCCAGCAGTTCAGGGAGTGGCTACACCTTC
CDR3 protein: CASSSGSGYTF

D gene: NA
clone size: NA
V gene: TRBV27
J gene: TRBJ1-1
CDR3 DNA: TGTGCCAGCAGTTTAGGTGGGGGATCCAATGAAGCTTTCTTT
CDR3 protein: CASSLGGGSNEAFF

D gene: NA
clone size: few
V gene: TRBV28
J gene: TRBJ1-5
CDR3 DNA: TGTGCCAGCAGTAACAGGGTTAAGAATCAGCCCCAGCATTTT
CDR3 protein: CASSNRVKNQPQHF

D gene: NA
clone size: few
V gene: TRBV25-1
J gene: TRBJ2-1
CDR3 DNA: TGTGCCAGCAGCCGAGGACCATTCCAATATGAGCAGTTCTTC
CDR3 protein: CASSRGPFQYEQFF

D gene: NA
clone size: many
V gene: TRBV5-1
J gene: TRBJ2-2
CDR3 DNA: TGCGCCAGCAGCACTCGGACAGAGCGCACCGGGGAGCTGTTTTTT
CDR3 protein: CASSTRTERTGELFF

D gene: NA
clone size: few
V gene: TRBV30
J gene: TRBJ2-4
CDR3 DNA: TGTGCCTGGAGTGTAGGTCATACACTCCCTGGGAGAAACATTCAGTACTTC
CDR3 protein: CAWSVGHTLPGRNIQYF

D gene: NA
clone size: NA
V gene: TRBV6-5
J gene: TRBJ2-1
CDR3 DNA: TGTGCCAGCAGTGAAGACTCGTGGTCCTACAATGAGCAGTTCTTC
CDR3 protein: CASSEDSWSYNEQFF

D gene: NA
clone size: NA
V gene: TRBV7-6
J gene: TRBJ2-6
CDR3 DNA: TGTGCCAGCAGCTTAGGGGGACCGAGGCGGGCCAACGTCCTGACTTTC
CDR3 protein: CASSLGGPRRANVLTF

D gene: NA
clone size: NA
V gene: TRBV14
J gene: TRBJ2-7
CDR3 DNA: TGTGCCAGCAGCCAAGACTGGGGGATGGGGCAGTACTTC
CDR3 protein: CASSQDWGMGQYF

D gene: TRBD2
clone size: NA
V gene: TRBV27
J gene: TRBJ2-7
CDR3 DNA: TGTGCCAGCAGTTTTTGGGGGGGAGATCTCTCCTACGAGCAGTACTTC
CDR3 protein: CASSFWGGDLSYEQYF

D gene: NA
clone size: few
V gene: TRBV19
J gene: TRBJ2-1
CDR3 DNA: TGTGCCAGTGGTCACGGCTCCCCGGGCAATGAGCAGTTCTTC
CDR3 protein: CASGHGSPGNEQFF